This T cell receptor (beta chain) came from a study of T-cell reconstitution after alpha-beta-depleted transplantation in children (dated by TCRdb to about 2016). As for the study more broadly: Using TCR repertoire profiling, the study quantitatively followed how T-cell immune reconstitution unfolded in children after TCRalphabeta/CD19-depleted allogeneic hematopoietic cell transplantation. The paper as a whole reports these results and caveats: Apparently early alphabetaT-cell count recovery about two months after transplant reportedly relied on only several hundred rapidly expanded clones derived from non-depleted graft cells. In some patients, the high TCRbeta diversity seen at day 60 was put down to recipient T cells and intrathymic progenitors that had survived conditioning. Hyperexpanded clone frequencies declined over subsequent months; after one year, T-cell counts and TCRbeta diversity were mostly attributed to newly produced T cells.

The table lists this clonotype with a few counts. Its antigen remains undetermined. No per-base quality is available; no much larger clone lies one base away. This sample's treatment or condition label indicates: allogeneic hematopoietic cell transplantation with graft depleted of TCRalphabeta T cells and CD19 B cells. TCRalphabeta/CD19-depleted allogeneic hematopoietic cell grafts were given to the transplant recipients, all of whom were children. V is cut by 4 bases and J by 3 bases, and the space between the germline ends is 25 bases. Taken from the germline V gene, the CDR1 and CDR2 loops are SGHVS and FQNEAQ. Spanning cysteine to phenylalanine, the CDR3 consists of 18 amino acids. Just CDR3 DNA is preserved here, 54 bases in frame from base 1. The library was made by PCR. For sequencing, an Illumina HiSeq 2500 was employed. Molecular barcoding was employed in the preparation of TCR libraries, with unique molecular identifiers being used to normalize TCRbeta repertoire quantification. Using fastp trimming at Q25 and MiXCR clonotype assembly, TCRdb reanalyzed the public sequencing data and kept in-frame beta chains. Every CDR3 protein is listed once, alongside the most common genes and DNA of its rows. The sample data list approximately 85,000 distinct CDR3 sequences, and 11% to 15% of these were observed just once. The ten largest clones represent 27% of the sample.

In this chain, TRBV7-8 is recombined with TRBJ2-7, with the D segment identity uncertain. Sequenced here: PBMCs, mostly from graft donor cells, sampled 180 days after TCRalphabeta/CD19-depleted stem cell transplant. The sequence derives from a male patient aged 2-15 years who had a stem cell transplant for acute lymphoblastic leukemia, so the T cells may come from the graft donor. The CDR3 corresponds to CASSSIRSPGRTFYEQYF. The nucleotide sequence is TGTGCCAGCAGCTCAATAAGGTCTCCCGGCAGGACCTTCTACGAGCAGTACTTC.